These 19 T cell receptor beta chains were sequenced from one sample in a study of T-cell reconstitution after alpha-beta-depleted transplantation in children. Preparation of the TCRbeta library involved a method that used unique molecular identifiers. TCRdb reprocessed the PCR reads with MiXCR, giving one entry per CDR3 protein. The sample yields approximately 47,000 distinct CDR3 sequences, 52% seen once. The sample consisted of peripheral blood, taken before TCRalphabeta/CD19-depleted stem cell transplant. These receptors all stem from a boy under two years old with SCID, due to receive a stem cell transplant.

This clonotype occurred once. The rearrangement uses TRBV9 and TRBJ1-2; D unclear. Looked up from germline, CDR1 is SGDLS and CDR2 is YYNGEE. This CDR3 region has 14 residues. Trimming took off 4 bases at V and 4 bases at J, with 14 bases between the two ends. CDR3 protein: CASSSLRRSYGYTF. CDR3 in DNA: TGTGCCAGCAGCTCCCTCAGGAGATCCTATGGCTACACCTTC.

At least ten counts were recorded for this clonotype. J is TRBJ2-1 and V is TRBV27; no clear D gene. Germline values: CDR1 MNHEY, CDR2 SMNVEV (reference sequence). V shed 5 bases and J shed 4 bases, with 3 bases lying between them. CDR3 length equals 11 residues. CDR3 amino acids: CASSTYNEQFF. CDR3 bases: TGTGCCAGCAGTACTTACAATGAGCAGTTCTTC.

This clonotype was seen repeatedly, ten times or more. The chain is built from TRBV15 and TRBJ2-2; 9 positions match TRBD2. The germline CDR1 and CDR2 sequences are LNHNV and YYDKDF (reference sequence). This CDR3 region has 16 residues. Trimming cost V 3 bases and J 5 bases; bases outside gene matches: 7. The CDR3 nucleotides are TGTGCCACCAGCAGCGGGCGGGGGGGCCGGACCGGGGAGCTGTTTTTT. Translating it yields CATSSGRGGRTGELFF.

The V call is TRBV25-1, the J call TRBJ2-3, with 9 bases lining up with TRBD1. In germline, CDR1 is MGHDK, CDR2 SYGVNS. Losses at the gene ends were 3 bases for V and 5 bases for J; bases not matched to a gene: 6. The length of the CDR3 is 15 residues. The CDR3 spells CASSEGDRAQDTQYF. The CDR3 nucleotides read TGTGCCAGCAGTGAGGGGGACAGGGCACAAGATACGCAGTATTTT.

The chain is built from TRBV7-2 and TRBJ2-1; perhaps TRBD1 as D (6 bases). Trimming left V 5 bases short and J 7 bases short, with 12 bases between. Germline CDR1 reads SGHTA; CDR2 reads FQGNSA. CDR3 length: 13 amino acids. CDR3 in amino acids: CASSPPGVNEQFF. The CDR3 DNA reads as TGTGCCAGCAGCCCCCCAGGGGTAAATGAGCAGTTCTTC.

V and J are TRBV3-1 and TRBJ1-1; D call uncertain. Germline values: CDR1 LGHDT, CDR2 YNNKEL (reference sequence). The CDR3 is made up of 13 amino acids. V lost 1 base and J 2 bases, leaving 5 bases between the germline ends. The CDR3 DNA reads as TGTGCCAGCAGCCAAGGCAGAAACACTGAAGCTTTCTTT. This codes for CASSQGRNTEAFF.

J is TRBJ1-2 and V is TRBV28; tentative D call: TRBD1 (5 bases). The V end was cut by 7 bases, the J end by 2 bases, with 20 bases between. Germline lookup yields CDR1 MDHEN and CDR2 SYDVKM. The CDR3 length is 16 residues. DNA for the CDR3: TGTGCCAGCACTCTAGGGGCGCCAGGATTAAACTATGGCTACACCTTC. Amino acids: CASTLGAPGLNYGYTF.

CDR3: CASSLGPGAQETQYF. DNA for the CDR3: TGTGCCAGCAGCTTAGGACCGGGGGCTCAAGAGACCCAGTACTTC. The chain joins TRBV7-2 to TRBJ2-5; D is perhaps TRBD1 or TRBD2 (6 bases each). The CDR3 totals 15 residues. The V end lost 1 base, the J end lost 2 bases, and 11 bases lay between the germline ends. The germline CDR1 and CDR2 sequences are SGHTA and FQGNSA.

V and J are TRBV5-1 and TRBJ2-5; D may be TRBD1 (5 bases). Germline CDR1 is SGHRS and CDR2 is YFSETQ. The length of the CDR3 is 16 residues. Trimming removed 0 bases from V and 2 bases from J, with 14 bases in between. CDR3 amino acids: CASSLALAGLQETQYF. CDR3 in DNA: TGCGCCAGCAGCTTGGCCTTGGCAGGGCTGCAAGAGACCCAGTACTTC.

The chain is built from TRBV9 and TRBJ2-7, with 8 bases fitting TRBD1. In germline, CDR1 is SGDLS, CDR2 YYNGEE. The CDR3 runs to 16 residues. Trimming removed 0 bases from V and 2 bases from J; junction bases left unmatched: 7. The chain's CDR3 is CASSVEGTGTPYEQYF. In DNA form, the CDR3 reads TGTGCCAGCAGCGTAGAGGGGACAGGAACCCCCTACGAGCAGTACTTC.

The CDR3 spells CASSVETRSGKTQYF. CDR3 coding DNA: TGTGCCAGCAGCGTCGAGACTAGGAGCGGGAAGACCCAGTACTTC. The V call is TRBV9, the J call TRBJ2-5; 7 nucleotides line up with TRBD2. Germline V gives CDR1 SGDLS, CDR2 YYNGEE. CDR3 length: 15 amino acids. J was trimmed by 6 bases and V by 2 bases; bases with no gene match: 10.

This clonotype was counted only a few times. The V gene is TRBV6-1, the J gene TRBJ1-2; TRBD1 matches 9 bases. The CDR3 sequence is 14 residues long. Trimming cost V 7 bases and J 5 bases; bases outside gene matches: 8. CDR1 and CDR2 from the germline V gene are MNHNS and SASEGT. CDR3 DNA: TGTGCCAGCAAATGGGACAGGGAATGGTATGGCTACACCTTC. Translating gives CASKWDREWYGYTF.

This clonotype was picked up a small number of times. The chain couples TRBV4-2 to TRBJ2-3, with TRBD2 identical over 14 bases. The CDR3 sequence is 17 residues long. With V trimmed by 1 base and J by 4 bases, 4 bases remained unmatched. Germline assignment: CDR1 LGHNA and CDR2 YNFKEQ. In nucleotides, the CDR3 is TGTGCCAGCAGCCAAGGACTAGCGGGGGGGCCAGCAGATACGCAGTATTTT. This sequence encodes CASSQGLAGGPADTQYF.

The chain carries TRBV19 and TRBJ2-6, with D hard to call. The V end was cut by 5 bases, the J end by 0 bases, with 14 bases between. Germline V gene data show CDR1 as LNHDA and CDR2 as SQIVND (reference sequence). This CDR3 is built from 17 residues. CDR3 sequence reads: CASSVYVTNSGANVLTF. CDR3 DNA sequence: TGTGCCAGTAGTGTATATGTTACAAACTCTGGGGCCAACGTCCTGACTTTC.

Many counts were recorded for this clonotype. The CDR3 DNA reads as TGCGCCAGCAGCCGGGGGGGACAGATCTACAATGAGCAGTTCTTC. This encodes CASSRGGQIYNEQFF. The chain has TRBV5-1 and TRBJ2-1, with TRBD2 as a possible D gene (8 bases). The length of the CDR3 is 15 residues. CDR1 and CDR2 from the germline V gene are SGHRS and YFSETQ. The V gene lost 4 bases and the J gene lost 3 bases, with 14 bases spanning the gap.

The rearrangement joins TRBV24-1 to TRBJ2-2, with a possible D match to TRBD2 (5 bases). V gave up 0 bases and J gave up 2 bases, with 6 bases separating them. The CDR3 loop spans 15 amino acids. From germline, CDR1 is KGHDR and CDR2 SFDVKD. DNA of the CDR3: TGTGCCACCAGTGATTTGCCGGGAAACACCGGGGAGCTGTTTTTT. This encodes CATSDLPGNTGELFF.

This clonotype was seen a few times. The rearrangement links TRBV7-2 to TRBJ1-2; TRBD1 aligns across 11 bases. CDR1 is SGHTA and CDR2 is FQGNSA in the germline V gene. The CDR3 has 15 residues. The V segment lost 2 bases and the J segment 4 bases; nucleotides outside the gene matches: 3. Here the CDR3 DNA reads TGTGCCAGCAGCTTAACCGGGACAGGGGGCTATGGCTACACCTTC. Translated: CASSLTGTGGYGYTF.

The V gene is TRBV2, the J gene TRBJ2-1, with a possible D match to TRBD2 (6 bases). V was trimmed by 2 bases and J by 9 bases, leaving 11 bases between them. CDR3 length: 13 amino acids. Germline V gene sequence: CDR1 SNHLY, CDR2 FYNNEI. CDR3 coding DNA: TGTGCCAGCAGTGAATTCCGGGAGACTGAGCAGTTCTTC. It codes for CASSEFRETEQFF.

This clonotype was seen once. The V and J genes are TRBV7-9 and TRBJ2-3; D unclear. V was cut by 2 bases and J by 4 bases, with 10 bases left in between. The CDR3 runs 14 residues. CDR1 is SEHNR, CDR2 FQNEAQ, per germline (reference sequence). CDR3 residues: CASSLTESPDTQYF. CDR3 nucleotide sequence: TGTGCCAGCAGCTTAACAGAGAGCCCAGATACGCAGTATTTT.